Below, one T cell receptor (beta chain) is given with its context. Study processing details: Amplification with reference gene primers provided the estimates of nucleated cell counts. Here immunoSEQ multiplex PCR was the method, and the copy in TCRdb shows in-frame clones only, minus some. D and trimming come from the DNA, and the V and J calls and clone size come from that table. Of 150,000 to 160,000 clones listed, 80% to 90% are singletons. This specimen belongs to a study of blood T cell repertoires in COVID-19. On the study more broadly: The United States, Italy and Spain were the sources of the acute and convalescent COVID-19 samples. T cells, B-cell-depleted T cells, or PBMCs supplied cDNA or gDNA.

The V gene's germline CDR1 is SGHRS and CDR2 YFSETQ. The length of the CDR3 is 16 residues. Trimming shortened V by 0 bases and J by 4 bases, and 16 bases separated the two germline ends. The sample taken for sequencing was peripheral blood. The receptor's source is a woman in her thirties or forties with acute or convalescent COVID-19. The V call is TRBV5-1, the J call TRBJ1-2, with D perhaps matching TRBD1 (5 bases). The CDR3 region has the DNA TGCGCCAGCAGCTTGGAGAATGTTCAGGGCCTCTATGGCTACACCTTC. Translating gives CASSLENVQGLYGYTF.